This TCR beta chain was sequenced during a study of CD8 T cells in Susac syndrome (dated by TCRdb to between 2019 and 2020). With regard to the full study: Whether CD8+ T cell activation and differentiation in Susac syndrome was antigen driven was tested using repertoire sequencing.

CDR1 and CDR2 are read off the germline V gene (reference sequence) as SGHNT and YYREEE. Here V drops 3 bases and J drops 3 bases, and the junction holds 3 bases not matched to any gene. From its cysteine to its phenylalanine, the CDR3 spans 13 amino acids. The DNA shown is the 39-base CDR3, in frame from base 1. Peripheral blood CD8+ and CD4+ T cells from healthy donors, Susac syndrome patients and multiple sclerosis patients were profiled by high-throughput TCR beta sequencing. Multiple sclerosis controls were treatment-naive patients with stable or active relapsing-remitting disease fulfilling revised McDonald criteria. CD8+ TEMRA cells were enriched by FACS, while bulk CD8+ and CD4+ T cells were purified by magnetic negative isolation. Blood was drawn into EDTA tubes, processed within 24 hours, and PBMCs were isolated by density gradient centrifugation. PBMCs destined for TCR sequencing were cryopreserved in liquid nitrogen and later thawed in a 37 °C water bath. The sorted or isolated CD4+, CD8+ and CD8+ TEMRA cells had a purity of 90% or higher.

Here is what the overall study found, with its caveats: The number of individuals in the TCR sequencing and HLA analysis was acknowledged as relatively small.

RNA was extracted using the RNeasy kit, and roughly 0.5 to 1 microgram was reverse transcribed with random hexamers. The immunoSEQ multiplex PCR assay, covering 54 Vbeta and 13 Jbeta segments, was used to amplify TCR beta CDR3 regions. To correct PCR amplification bias, a synthetic template baseline was used for both primer optimization and computational correction. Turning to the authors' computational methods: Reads were assigned to V, D and J genes according to IMGT and analyzed in immunoSEQ Analyzer, with only productive sequences retained. Clonality was calculated as one minus the Shannon entropy normalized by log2 of the number of productive unique sequences. For each patient and control, public and private clones were evaluated among the 100 most prevalent clones. Clones were defined as Susac-specific when absent from the healthy and MS cohorts, from roughly 1,100 published viral clones and from other ImmuneACCESS disease sequences. The raw public reads went through TCRdb reprocessing: fastp at Q25, MiXCR clone calling, in-frame beta chains kept. Rows with a matching CDR3 protein are joined into one entry that keeps the most common DNA and genes. The authors' filters were not applied to this entry. In all, the sample holds about 130,000 distinct CDR3 sequences, and around 94% of those were seen once. Clones ranked in the top ten supply 0.1% to 0.15% of the sample.

A note on this clonotype: No cognate antigen has been identified for it. Nothing much larger sits one base from this clone, and base qualities are not available.

Specimen: CD4+ T cells from PBMCs. This chain joins TRBV5-4 to TRBJ2-7, and 7 junction bases match TRBD1. The TCR sequence derives from a human donor with multiple sclerosis. The CDR3 loop reads CASSYRGGYEQYF. The sequenced DNA: TGTGCCAGCAGCTACAGGGGCGGCTACGAGCAGTACTTC. Joined to the reference TRBV5-4 and TRBJ2-7 proteins, this CDR3 gives the full variable domain: ETGVTQSPTHLIKTRGQQVTLRCSSQSGHNTVSWYQQALGQGPQFIFQYYREEENGRGNFPPRFSGLQFPNYSSELNVNALELDDSALYLCASSYRGGYEQYFGPGTRLTVT.